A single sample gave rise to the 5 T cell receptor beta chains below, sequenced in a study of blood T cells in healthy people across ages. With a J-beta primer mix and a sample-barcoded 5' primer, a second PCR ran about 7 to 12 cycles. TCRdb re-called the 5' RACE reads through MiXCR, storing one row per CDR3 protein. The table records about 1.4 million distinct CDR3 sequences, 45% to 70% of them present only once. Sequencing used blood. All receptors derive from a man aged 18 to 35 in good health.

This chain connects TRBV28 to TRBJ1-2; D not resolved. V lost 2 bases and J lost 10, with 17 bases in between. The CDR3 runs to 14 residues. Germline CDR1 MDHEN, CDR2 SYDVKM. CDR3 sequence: CASSLRSLYTPYTF. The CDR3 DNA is TGTGCCAGCAGTTTAAGGAGTTTGTATACCCCCTACACCTTC.

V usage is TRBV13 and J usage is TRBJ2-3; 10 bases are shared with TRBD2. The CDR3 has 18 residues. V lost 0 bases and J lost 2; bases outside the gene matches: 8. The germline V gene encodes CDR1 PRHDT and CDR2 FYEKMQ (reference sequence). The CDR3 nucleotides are TGTGCCAGCAGCTTAGGCGGGCTAGCGGGGGTCATCACAGATACGCAGTATTTT. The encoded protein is CASSLGGLAGVITDTQYF.

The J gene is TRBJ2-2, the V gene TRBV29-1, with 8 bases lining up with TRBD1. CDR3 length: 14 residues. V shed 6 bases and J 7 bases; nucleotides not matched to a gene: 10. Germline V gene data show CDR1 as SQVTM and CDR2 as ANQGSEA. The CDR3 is CSVAGQGESGELFF. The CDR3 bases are TGCAGCGTCGCAGGACAGGGAGAAAGCGGGGAGCTGTTTTTT.

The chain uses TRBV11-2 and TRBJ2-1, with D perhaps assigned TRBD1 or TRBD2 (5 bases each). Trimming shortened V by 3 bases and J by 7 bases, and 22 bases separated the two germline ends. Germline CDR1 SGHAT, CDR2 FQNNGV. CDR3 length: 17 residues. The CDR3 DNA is TGTGCCAGCAGCTTGTCAACCGGGACGCCGTGGAGGAATGAGCAGTTCTTC. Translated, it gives CASSLSTGTPWRNEQFF.

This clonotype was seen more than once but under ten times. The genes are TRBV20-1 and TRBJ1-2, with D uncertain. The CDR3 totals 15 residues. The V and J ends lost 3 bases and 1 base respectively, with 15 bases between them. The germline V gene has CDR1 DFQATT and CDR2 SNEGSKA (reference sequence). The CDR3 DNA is TGCAGTGCTAGGGACGCCTCAAGGTTTAACTATGGCTACACCTTC. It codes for CSARDASRFNYGYTF.